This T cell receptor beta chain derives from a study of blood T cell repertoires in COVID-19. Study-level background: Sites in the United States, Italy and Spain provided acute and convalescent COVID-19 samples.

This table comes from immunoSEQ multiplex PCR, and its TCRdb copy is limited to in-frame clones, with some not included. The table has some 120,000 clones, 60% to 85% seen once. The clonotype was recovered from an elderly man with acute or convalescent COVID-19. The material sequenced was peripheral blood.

CDR3: CASSRDSYYEQYF. The CDR3 DNA is TGTGCCAGCAGTCGGGACAGTTACTACGAGCAGTACTTC. The chain has TRBV6-6 and TRBJ2-7; TRBD1 matches at 7 bases. J gave up 3 bases and V 5 bases, and 4 bases lay outside the gene matches. CDR1 MNHNY and CDR2 SVGAGI come from the germline V gene (reference sequence). The CDR3 runs to 13 residues.